Sequencing of this TCR beta chain was carried out in a study of graft-versus-host responses after intestinal transplantation (dated by TCRdb to the early 2020s). For the study in its entirety: The transplants that recipients got were multivisceral, liver-intestinal, or isolated intestinal. Anti-thymocyte globulin induction was given to all recipients, followed by maintenance tacrolimus and steroids for 2 to 3 years. After intestinal transplantation, graft-versus-host and host-versus-graft alloreactive T cell clones in the graft, circulation and bone marrow were tracked using bulk TCR-beta CDR3 sequencing. To identify alloreactive clones, pre-transplant mixed lymphocyte reaction products were sequenced and compared with unstimulated pre-transplant donor and recipient T cells. The cohort enrolled fewer than 25 intestinal transplant recipients including one retransplant, and a few patients lacking pretransplant specimens were excluded. Donor T cell macrochimerism was defined as a peak of at least 4% donor T cells among recipient peripheral blood mononuclear cells. Rather than being sequenced by the commercial service, samples from a few later patients were sequenced in-house on an Illumina MiSeq and processed with MiXCR.

The CDR3 runs 13 amino acids, cysteine and phenylalanine included. Of the read, only the CDR3 DNA is kept; its 39 bases are in frame from base 1. V gives up 5 bases and J gives up 3 bases, and the segment between their germline ends measures 11 bases. CDR1 is given as SGHVS and CDR2 as FNYEAQ, both from the germline V gene. The library came from the immunoSEQ multiplex PCR assay. In most patients, genomic DNA was isolated using the Qiagen DNeasy Blood and Tissue Kit and sent frozen to Adaptive Biotechnologies for TCR sequencing. High-throughput TCR-beta CDR3 sequencing of genomic DNA from most patients was performed by Adaptive Biotechnologies. Processing in the source paper ran as follows. TCR sequencing data for around 19 patients were retrieved from Adaptive's ImmunoSEQ software; a few other patients were processed with MiXCR and VDJtools. To correct CD4 versus CD8 sorting errors, sequences present in both subsets at a frequency ratio below 5:1 were removed. Because the origin of CDR3 nucleotide sequences shared between donor and recipient could not be assigned, those sequences were removed. At least 2-fold expansion over unstimulated cells and a minimum CFSE-low frequency of 0.002% (template counts) or 0.001% (read counts) were required for clones to be classified as alloreactive. A clone was considered mappable if detected in the sequenced pre-transplant spleen, lymph node, or MLR CFSE-low populations of the donor or recipient. Cumulative frequency of alloreactive clones was calculated as a percentage of all sequences weighted by copy number. What TCRdb holds here is the immuneACCESS table cut down to in-frame rearrangements. Part of the clones is not present; checked against another copy, under half of the missing clones reflect an unresolved V gene, and the others are unexplained. V, J and clone size derive from that table, while D and trimming were established from the DNA sequence. In this sample the table shows about 92,000 clones, roughly 80% of which occur a single time. The ten largest make up 15% to 20% of the sample.

Broader findings and caveats from the paper: Early after transplant, peak levels of circulating GvH clones were associated with declines in HvG clones. In patients with donor T cell macrochimerism, the allografts had high GvH to HvG T cell clonal ratios. GvH clones were found in recipient bone marrow, and some of the GvH clones appeared earlier in ileal mucosa or blood, which is consistent with an intestinal mucosal origin. The relatively low number and heterogeneity of intestinal transplant patients limited the conclusions.

This clone was seen a handful of times. Its antigen remains unidentified. Base-call qualities are not available, and no considerably larger clone is one nucleotide away. Interpreted using the paper, the time point label stands for: cells obtained before transplantation from donor or recipient. CD3+CD4+ and CD3+CD8+ populations were FACS-sorted from unstimulated pre-transplant donor and recipient cells taken from spleen or lymph nodes. The sequenced sample was unstimulated CD8+ T cells sorted from spleen or lymph node cells, obtained before intestinal transplant. This TCR came from a human donor who received an intestinal transplant. Rearrangement joined TRBV7-6 to TRBJ2-7; tentative D gene TRBD2, with 5 bases matching. The nucleotide sequence reads TGTGCCAGCAGCCCGGAGGTCGGCTACGAGCAGTACTTC. This gives the protein CASSPEVGYEQYF.